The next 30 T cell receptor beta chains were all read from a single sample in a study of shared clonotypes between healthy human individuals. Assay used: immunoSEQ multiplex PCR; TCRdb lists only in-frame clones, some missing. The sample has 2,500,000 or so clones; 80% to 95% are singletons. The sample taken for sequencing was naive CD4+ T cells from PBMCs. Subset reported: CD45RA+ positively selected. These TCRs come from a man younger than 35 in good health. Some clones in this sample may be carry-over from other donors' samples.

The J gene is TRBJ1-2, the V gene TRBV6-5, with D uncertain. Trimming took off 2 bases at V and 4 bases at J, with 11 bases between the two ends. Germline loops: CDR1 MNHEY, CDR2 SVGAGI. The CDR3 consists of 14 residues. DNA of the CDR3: TGTGCCAGCAGTTACCGCCGGGAGAGCTATGGCTACACCTTC. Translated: CASSYRRESYGYTF.

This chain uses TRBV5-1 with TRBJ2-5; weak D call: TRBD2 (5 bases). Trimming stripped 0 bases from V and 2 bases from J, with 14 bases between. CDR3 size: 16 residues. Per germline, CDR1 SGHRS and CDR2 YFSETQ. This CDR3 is CASSLAGIMGQETQYF. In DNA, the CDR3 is TGCGCCAGCAGCTTGGCCGGGATTATGGGGCAAGAGACCCAGTACTTC.

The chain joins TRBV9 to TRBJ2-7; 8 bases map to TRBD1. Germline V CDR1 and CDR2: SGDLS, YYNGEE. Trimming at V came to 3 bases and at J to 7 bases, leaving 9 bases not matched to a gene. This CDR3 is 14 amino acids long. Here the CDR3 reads CASSGTGTLREQYF. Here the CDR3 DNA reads TGTGCCAGCAGCGGGACAGGGACTCTCAGGGAGCAGTACTTC.

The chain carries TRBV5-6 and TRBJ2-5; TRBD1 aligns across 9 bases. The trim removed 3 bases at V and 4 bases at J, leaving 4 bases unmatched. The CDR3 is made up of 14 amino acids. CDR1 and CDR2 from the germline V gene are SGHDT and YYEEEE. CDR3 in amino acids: CASSSPQGAETQYF. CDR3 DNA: TGTGCCAGCAGCTCACCACAGGGGGCAGAGACCCAGTACTTC. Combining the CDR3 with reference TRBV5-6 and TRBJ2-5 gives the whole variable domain DAGVTQSPTHLIKTRGQQVTLRCSPKSGHDTVSWYQQALGQGPQFIFQYYEEEERQRGNFPDRFSGHQFPNYSSELNVNALLLGDSALYLCASSSPQGAETQYFGPGTRLLVL.

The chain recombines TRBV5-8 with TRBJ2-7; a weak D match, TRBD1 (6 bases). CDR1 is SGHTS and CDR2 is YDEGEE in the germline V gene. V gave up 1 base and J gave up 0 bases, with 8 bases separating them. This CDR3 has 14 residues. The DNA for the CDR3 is TGTGCCAGCAGCTTGTGGGACACCTCCTACGAGCAGTACTTC. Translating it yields CASSLWDTSYEQYF.

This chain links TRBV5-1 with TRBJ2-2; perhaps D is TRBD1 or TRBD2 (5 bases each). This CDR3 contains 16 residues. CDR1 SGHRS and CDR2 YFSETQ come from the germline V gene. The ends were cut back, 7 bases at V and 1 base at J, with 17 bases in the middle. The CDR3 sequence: CASGMRGAGNTGELFF. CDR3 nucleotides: TGCGCCAGCGGCATGAGGGGCGCAGGGAACACCGGGGAGCTGTTTTTT.

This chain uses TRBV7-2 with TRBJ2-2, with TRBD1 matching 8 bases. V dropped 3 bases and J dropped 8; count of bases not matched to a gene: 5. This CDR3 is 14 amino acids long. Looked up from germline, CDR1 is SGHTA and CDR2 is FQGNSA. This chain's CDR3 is CASSLGQAEGELFF. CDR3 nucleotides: TGTGCCAGCAGCTTGGGACAGGCCGAGGGGGAGCTGTTTTTT.

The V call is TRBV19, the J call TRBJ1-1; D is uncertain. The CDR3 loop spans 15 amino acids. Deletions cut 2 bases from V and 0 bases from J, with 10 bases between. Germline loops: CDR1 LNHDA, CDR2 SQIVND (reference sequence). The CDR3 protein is CASSINPAMNTEAFF. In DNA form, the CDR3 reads TGTGCCAGTAGTATAAACCCGGCCATGAACACTGAAGCTTTCTTT.

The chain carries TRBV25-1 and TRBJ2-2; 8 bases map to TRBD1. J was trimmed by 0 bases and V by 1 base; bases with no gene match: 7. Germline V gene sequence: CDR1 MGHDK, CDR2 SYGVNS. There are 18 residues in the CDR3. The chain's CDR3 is CASSESGGRIPNTGELFF. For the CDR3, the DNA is TGTGCCAGCAGTGAATCAGGGGGCCGGATACCGAACACCGGGGAGCTGTTTTTT.

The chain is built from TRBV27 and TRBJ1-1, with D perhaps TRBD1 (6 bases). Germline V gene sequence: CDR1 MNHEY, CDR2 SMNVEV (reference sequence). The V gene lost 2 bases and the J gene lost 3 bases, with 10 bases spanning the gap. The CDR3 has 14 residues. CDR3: CASSLNRADTEAFF. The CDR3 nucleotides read TGTGCCAGCAGTTTAAACAGGGCGGACACTGAAGCTTTCTTT.

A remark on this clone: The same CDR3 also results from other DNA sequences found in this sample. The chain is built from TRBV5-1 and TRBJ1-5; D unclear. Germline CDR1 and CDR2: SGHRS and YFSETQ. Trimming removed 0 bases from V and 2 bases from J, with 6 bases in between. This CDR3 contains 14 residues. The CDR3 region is CASSLGSGNQPQHF. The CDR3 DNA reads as TGCGCCAGCAGCTTGGGGTCGGGCAATCAGCCCCAGCATTTT.

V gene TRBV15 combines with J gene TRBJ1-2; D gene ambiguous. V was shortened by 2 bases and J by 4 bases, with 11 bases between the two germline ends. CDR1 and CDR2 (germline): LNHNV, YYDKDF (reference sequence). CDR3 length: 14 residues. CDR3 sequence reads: CATSRPPDIYGYTF. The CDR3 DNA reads TGTGCCACCAGCAGACCGCCGGATATCTATGGCTACACCTTC. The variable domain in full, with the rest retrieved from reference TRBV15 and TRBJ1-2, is DAMVIQNPRYQVTQFGKPVTLSCSQTLNHNVMYWYQQKSSQAPKLLFHYYDKDFNNEADTPDNFQSRRPNTSFCFLDIRSPGLGDTAMYLCATSRPPDIYGYTFGSGTRLTVV.

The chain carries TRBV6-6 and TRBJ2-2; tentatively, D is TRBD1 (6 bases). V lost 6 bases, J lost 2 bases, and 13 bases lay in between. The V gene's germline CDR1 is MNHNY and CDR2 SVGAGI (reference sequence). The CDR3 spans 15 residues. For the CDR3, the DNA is TGTGCCAGCAGACTTTCAGGGGCCAACACCGGGGAGCTGTTTTTT. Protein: CASRLSGANTGELFF.

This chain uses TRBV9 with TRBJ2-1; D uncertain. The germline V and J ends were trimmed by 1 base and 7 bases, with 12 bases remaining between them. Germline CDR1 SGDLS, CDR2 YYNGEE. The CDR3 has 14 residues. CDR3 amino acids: CASSVNVFVNEQFF. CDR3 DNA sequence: TGTGCCAGCAGCGTAAACGTGTTTGTGAATGAGCAGTTCTTC. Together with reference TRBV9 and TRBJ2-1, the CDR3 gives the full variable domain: DSGVTQTPKHLITATGQRVTLRCSPRSGDLSVYWYQQSLDQGLQFLIQYYNGEERAKGNILERFSAQQFPDLHSELNLSSLELGDSALYFCASSVNVFVNEQFFGPGTRLTVL.

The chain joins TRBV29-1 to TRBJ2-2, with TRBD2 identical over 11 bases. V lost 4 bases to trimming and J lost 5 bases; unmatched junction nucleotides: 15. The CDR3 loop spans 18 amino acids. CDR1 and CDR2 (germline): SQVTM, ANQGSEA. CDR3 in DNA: TGCAGCGTTGGGGGTCCGGGGCTAGCGGGAGGAGGAACCGGGGAGCTGTTTTTT. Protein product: CSVGGPGLAGGGTGELFF.

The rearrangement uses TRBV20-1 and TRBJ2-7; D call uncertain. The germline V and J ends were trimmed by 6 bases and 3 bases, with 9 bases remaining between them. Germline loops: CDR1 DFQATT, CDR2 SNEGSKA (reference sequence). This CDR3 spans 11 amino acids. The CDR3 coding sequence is TGCAGTGCCGTACCCGACTACGAGCAGTACTTC. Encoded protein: CSAVPDYEQYF.

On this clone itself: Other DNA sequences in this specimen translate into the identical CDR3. The CDR3 DNA reads as TGTGCCAGCAGAGGACAGGGAGATCAGCCCCAGCATTTT. It codes for CASRGQGDQPQHF. This chain uses TRBV2 with TRBJ1-5; 8 bases align to TRBD1. Germline lookup yields CDR1 SNHLY and CDR2 FYNNEI. V shed 6 bases and J 5 bases; nucleotides not matched to a gene: 3. CDR3 length: 13 residues. Full variable domain (outside the CDR3, taken from reference TRBV2 and TRBJ1-5): EPEVTQTPSHQVTQMGQEVILRCVPISNHLYFYWYRQILGQKVEFLVSFYNNEISEKSEIFDDQFSVERPDGSNFTLKIRSTKLEDSAMYFCASRGQGDQPQHFGDGTRLSIL.

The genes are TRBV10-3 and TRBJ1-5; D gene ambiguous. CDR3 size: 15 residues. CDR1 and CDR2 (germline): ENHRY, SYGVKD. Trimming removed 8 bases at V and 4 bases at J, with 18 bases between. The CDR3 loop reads CAIAMVDTPNQPQHF. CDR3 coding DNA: TGTGCCATCGCCATGGTCGACACCCCGAATCAGCCCCAGCATTTT.

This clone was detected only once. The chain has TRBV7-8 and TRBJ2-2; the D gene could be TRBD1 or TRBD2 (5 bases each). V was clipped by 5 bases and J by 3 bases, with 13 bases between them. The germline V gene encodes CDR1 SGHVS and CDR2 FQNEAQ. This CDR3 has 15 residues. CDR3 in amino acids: CASSPWDGYTGELFF. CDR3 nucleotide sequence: TGTGCCAGCAGCCCCTGGGACGGATACACCGGGGAGCTGTTTTTT.

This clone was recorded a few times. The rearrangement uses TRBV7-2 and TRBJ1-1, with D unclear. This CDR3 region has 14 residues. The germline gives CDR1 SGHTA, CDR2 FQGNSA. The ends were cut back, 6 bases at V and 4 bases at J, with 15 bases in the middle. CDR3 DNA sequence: TGTGCCAGCAGGCCCCATATGACCAGCACTGAAGCTTTCTTT. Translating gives CASRPHMTSTEAFF.

The chain's CDR3 is CASSQLGGATNEKLFF. The CDR3 DNA reads TGTGCCAGCAGCCAACTTGGGGGTGCAACTAATGAAAAACTGTTTTTT. The V gene is TRBV4-2, the J gene TRBJ1-4; weak D call: TRBD1 (5 bases). The CDR3 has 16 amino acids. Germline V CDR1 and CDR2: LGHNA, YNFKEQ. V lost 2 bases, J lost 0 bases, and 10 bases lay in between.

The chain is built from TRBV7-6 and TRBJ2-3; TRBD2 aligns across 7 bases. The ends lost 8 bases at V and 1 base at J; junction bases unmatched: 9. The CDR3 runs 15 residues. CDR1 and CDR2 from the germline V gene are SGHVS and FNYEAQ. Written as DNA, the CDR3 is TGTGCCAGCGGTCAGCGGGGTTCGGGCACAGATACGCAGTATTTT. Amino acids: CASGQRGSGTDTQYF.

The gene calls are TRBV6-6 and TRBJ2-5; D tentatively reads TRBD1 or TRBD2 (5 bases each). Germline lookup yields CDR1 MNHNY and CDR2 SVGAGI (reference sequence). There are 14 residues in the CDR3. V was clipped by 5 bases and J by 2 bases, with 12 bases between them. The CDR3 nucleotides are TGTGCCAGCAGTATAAAGAGGGGACAAGAGACCCAGTACTTC. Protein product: CASSIKRGQETQYF.

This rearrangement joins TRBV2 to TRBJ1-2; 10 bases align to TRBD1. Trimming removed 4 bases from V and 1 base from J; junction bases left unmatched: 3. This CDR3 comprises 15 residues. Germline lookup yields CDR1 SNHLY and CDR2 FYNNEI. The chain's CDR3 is CASSGDRGSNYGYTF. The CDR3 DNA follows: TGTGCCAGCAGTGGGGACAGGGGAAGTAACTATGGCTACACCTTC. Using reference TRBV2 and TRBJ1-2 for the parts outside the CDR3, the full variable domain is EPEVTQTPSHQVTQMGQEVILRCVPISNHLYFYWYRQILGQKVEFLVSFYNNEISEKSEIFDDQFSVERPDGSNFTLKIRSTKLEDSAMYFCASSGDRGSNYGYTFGSGTRLTVV.

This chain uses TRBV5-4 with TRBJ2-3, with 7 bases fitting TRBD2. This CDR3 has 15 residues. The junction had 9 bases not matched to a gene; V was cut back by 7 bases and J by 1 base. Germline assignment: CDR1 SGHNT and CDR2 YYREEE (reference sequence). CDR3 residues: CASGPAGVGTDTQYF. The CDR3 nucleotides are TGTGCCAGCGGGCCCGCGGGAGTTGGCACAGATACGCAGTATTTT. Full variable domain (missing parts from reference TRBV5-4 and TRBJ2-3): ETGVTQSPTHLIKTRGQQVTLRCSSQSGHNTVSWYQQALGQGPQFIFQYYREEENGRGNFPPRFSGLQFPNYSSELNVNALELDDSALYLCASGPAGVGTDTQYFGPGTRLTVL.

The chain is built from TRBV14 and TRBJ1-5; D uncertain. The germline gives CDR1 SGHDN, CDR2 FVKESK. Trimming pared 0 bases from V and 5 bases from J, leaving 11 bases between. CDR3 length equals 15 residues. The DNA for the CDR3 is TGTGCCAGCAGCCAAGATCGGGGTCCCGATCAGCCCCAGCATTTT. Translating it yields CASSQDRGPDQPQHF.

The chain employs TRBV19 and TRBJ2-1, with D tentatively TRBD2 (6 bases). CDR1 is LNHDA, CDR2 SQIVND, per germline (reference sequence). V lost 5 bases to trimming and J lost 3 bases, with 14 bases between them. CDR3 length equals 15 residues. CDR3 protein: CASSERESNYNEQFF. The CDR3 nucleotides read TGTGCCAGTAGTGAACGGGAGAGTAACTACAATGAGCAGTTCTTC.

CDR3: CSVEDRGWAGAYEQYF. The DNA of the CDR3 is TGCAGCGTTGAAGACCGAGGGTGGGCAGGGGCCTACGAGCAGTACTTC. The chain recombines TRBV29-1 with TRBJ2-7; D perhaps matches TRBD1 (6 bases). Per the germline V gene, CDR1 is SQVTM and CDR2 is ANQGSEA. The V and J ends lost 0 bases and 2 bases respectively, with 17 bases between them. This CDR3 comprises 16 residues.

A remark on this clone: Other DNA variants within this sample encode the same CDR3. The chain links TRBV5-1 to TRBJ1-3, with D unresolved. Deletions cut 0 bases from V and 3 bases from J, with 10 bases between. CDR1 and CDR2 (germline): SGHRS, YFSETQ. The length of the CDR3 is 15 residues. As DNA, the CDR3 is TGCGCCAGCAGCTTGGCCGTAGGTTTTGGAAACACCATATATTTT. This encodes CASSLAVGFGNTIYF.

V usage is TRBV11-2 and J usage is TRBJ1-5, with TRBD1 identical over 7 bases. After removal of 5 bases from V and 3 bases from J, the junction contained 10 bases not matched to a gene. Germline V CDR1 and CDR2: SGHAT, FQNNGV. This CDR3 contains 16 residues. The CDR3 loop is CASSASDRVNNQPQHF. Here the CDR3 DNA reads TGTGCCAGCAGCGCTTCTGACAGGGTTAACAATCAGCCCCAGCATTTT.